This passage covers 8 T cell receptor beta chains from one sample sequenced in a study of T-cell memory formation after mild COVID-19. TCRdb redid the calling of the 5' RACE reads with MiXCR, one entry per CDR3 protein. The table has about 200,000 distinct CDR3 sequences, over 9.5% seen once. Sequenced input: PBMCs or a T cell subset sorted from them (not recorded which). The source of these receptors is a man between 18 and 35 years old who had mild COVID-19 (a few samples of this study predate the infection). Cell type and time point are not known.

The chain carries TRBV3-1 and TRBJ2-2; 7 bases line up with TRBD2. The CDR3 consists of 16 residues. CDR1 LGHDT and CDR2 YNNKEL come from the germline V gene (reference sequence). The trim removed 0 bases at V and 6 bases at J, leaving 7 bases unmatched. CDR3 in DNA: TGTGCCAGCAGCCAAGATTGGACGGGGAGGGCCGGGGAGCTGTTTTTT. As protein: CASSQDWTGRAGELFF. Using reference TRBV3-1 and TRBJ2-2 for the parts outside the CDR3, the full variable domain is DTAVSQTPKYLVTQMGNDKSIKCEQNLGHDTMYWYKQDSKKFLKIMFSYNNKELIINETVPNRFSPKSPDKAHLNLHINSLELGDSAVYFCASSQDWTGRAGELFFGEGSRLTVL.

The V call is TRBV6-5, the J call TRBJ2-5, with TRBD1 as a possible D gene (6 bases). Germline V CDR1 and CDR2: MNHEY, SVGAGI. The CDR3 is 16 amino acids. V was clipped by 0 bases and J by 4 bases, with 15 bases between them. CDR3 coding DNA: TGTGCCAGCAGTTACTCGGTCACAGGGCTAGGAGAGACCCAGTACTTC. This encodes CASSYSVTGLGETQYF.

The genes are TRBV4-3 and TRBJ2-7, with 9 bases fitting TRBD1. CDR3 length: 16 residues. The germline V gene encodes CDR1 LGHNA and CDR2 YSLEER. The V segment lost 0 bases and the J segment 4 bases; nucleotides outside the gene matches: 7. The CDR3 region is CASSQDHGTGRYEQYF. The CDR3 DNA sequence: TGCGCCAGCAGCCAAGACCACGGGACAGGGAGATACGAGCAGTACTTC.

The rearrangement uses TRBV28 and TRBJ1-2; D uncertain. The CDR3 is 13 amino acids. Trimming left V 7 bases short and J 3 bases short, with 12 bases between. CDR1 is MDHEN and CDR2 is SYDVKM in the germline V gene. The CDR3 loop is CASTLGFDYGYTF. The DNA for the CDR3 is TGTGCCAGCACCTTGGGGTTCGACTATGGCTACACCTTC.

This clonotype was picked up a small number of times. The rearrangement joins TRBV20-1 to TRBJ2-7; perhaps TRBD2 as D (6 bases). The germline V gene encodes CDR1 DFQATT and CDR2 SNEGSKA (reference sequence). The length of the CDR3 is 13 residues. Trimming removed 6 bases from V and 4 bases from J, with 16 bases in between. The DNA for the CDR3 is TGCAGTGCCATCGGCCTGGGAGGATACGAGCAGTACTTC. Encoded protein: CSAIGLGGYEQYF.

This clonotype was detected only a few times. V and J are TRBV5-1 and TRBJ1-1; D not resolved. The CDR3 spans 13 residues. The germline CDR1 and CDR2 sequences are SGHRS and YFSETQ. V dropped 2 bases and J dropped 4 bases, with 9 bases sitting between them. The CDR3 reads CASSFGETTEAFF. DNA for the CDR3: TGCGCCAGCAGCTTCGGAGAGACCACTGAAGCTTTCTTT.

This clonotype has only a few counts. The chain links TRBV9 to TRBJ2-1, with 10 nucleotides matching TRBD1. Germline V CDR1 and CDR2: SGDLS, YYNGEE. Trimming at V came to 3 bases and at J to 6 bases, leaving 21 bases not matched to a gene. The CDR3 is 20 residues long. The CDR3 sequence: CASSASTGTGVIRPGNEQFF. CDR3 DNA sequence: TGTGCCAGCAGCGCCTCGACCGGGACAGGGGTCATACGGCCTGGCAATGAGCAGTTCTTC.

The chain links TRBV6-5 to TRBJ2-3, with 9 bases lining up with TRBD1. The germline V gene encodes CDR1 MNHEY and CDR2 SVGAGI. The CDR3 contains 15 residues. V dropped 5 bases and J dropped 1; count of bases not matched to a gene: 4. The CDR3 DNA reads TGTGCCAGCAGTATCCGGACAGGGGGCACAGATACGCAGTATTTT. This encodes CASSIRTGGTDTQYF.